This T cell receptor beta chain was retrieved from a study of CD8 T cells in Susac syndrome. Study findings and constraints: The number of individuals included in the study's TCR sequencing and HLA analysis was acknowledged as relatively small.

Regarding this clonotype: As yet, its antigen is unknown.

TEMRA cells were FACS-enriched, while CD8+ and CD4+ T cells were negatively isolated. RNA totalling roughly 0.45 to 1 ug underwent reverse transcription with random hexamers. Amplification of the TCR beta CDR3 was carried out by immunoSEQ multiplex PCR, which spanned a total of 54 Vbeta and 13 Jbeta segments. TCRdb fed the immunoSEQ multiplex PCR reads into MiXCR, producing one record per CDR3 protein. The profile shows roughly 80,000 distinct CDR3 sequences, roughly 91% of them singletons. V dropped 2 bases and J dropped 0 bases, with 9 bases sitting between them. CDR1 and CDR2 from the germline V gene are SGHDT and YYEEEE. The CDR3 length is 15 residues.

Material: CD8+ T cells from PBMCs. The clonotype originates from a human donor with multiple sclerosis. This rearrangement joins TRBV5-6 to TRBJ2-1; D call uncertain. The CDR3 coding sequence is TGTGCCAGCAGCTTAATGCCCTACTCCTACAATGAGCAGTTCTTC. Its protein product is CASSLMPYSYNEQFF.